The 20 T cell receptor beta chains below come from one sample, sequenced in a study of shared clonotypes between healthy human individuals. The repertoire was sequenced with immunoSEQ multiplex PCR; TCRdb's copy has only in-frame clones and lacks some. The sample has 1.5 million to 2.5 million clones; approximately 94% are singletons. Terminally differentiated effector memory CD45RA+ cells were excluded from the naive CD8 cells, which were CD45RO-negative and positively selected for CCR7. The sequencing input was naive CD8+ T cells sorted from blood. All receptors come from a man in his late teens or twenties in good health.

The chain uses TRBV6-1 and TRBJ2-5; the D gene is possibly TRBD1 (6 bases). Trimming removed 2 bases from V and 2 bases from J, with 12 bases in between. The CDR3 runs 15 residues. The germline V gene encodes CDR1 MNHNS and CDR2 SASEGT. The CDR3 sequence is CASSEIRGGQETQYF. Written as DNA, the CDR3 is TGTGCCAGCAGTGAAATCAGGGGCGGGCAAGAGACCCAGTACTTC.

The J gene is TRBJ2-1, the V gene TRBV7-9, with TRBD1 as a possible D gene (6 bases). The germline gives CDR1 SEHNR, CDR2 FQNEAQ (reference sequence). The ends were cut back, 5 bases at V and 6 bases at J, with 11 bases in the middle. CDR3 length: 13 residues. CDR3 sequence reads: CASSATGINEQFF. CDR3 sequence (DNA): TGTGCCAGCAGCGCTACAGGGATCAATGAGCAGTTCTTC.

The chain has TRBV27 and TRBJ2-1; 8 bases fit TRBD2. CDR3 length: 15 residues. Per the germline V gene, CDR1 is MNHEY and CDR2 is SMNVEV (reference sequence). The V and J ends lost 5 bases and 7 bases, in that order; junction bases with no gene match: 10. CDR3 sequence (DNA): TGTGCCAGCAGTGTCGGACTAGCTTCAATGAATGAGCAGTTCTTC. Amino acids: CASSVGLASMNEQFF.

This chain links TRBV5-5 with TRBJ1-5; no definite D call. Between the trimmed V and J ends, which lost 0 bases and 10 bases, there was a span of 17 bases. The V gene's germline CDR1 is SGHKS and CDR2 YYEKEE (reference sequence). The CDR3 covers 15 residues. This CDR3 is CASSLGVGSGSPQHF. Written as DNA, the CDR3 is TGTGCCAGCAGCTTGGGTGTAGGGTCGGGAAGCCCCCAGCATTTT.

This chain links TRBV7-9 with TRBJ2-7; 8 bases are a match to TRBD2. Per germline, CDR1 SEHNR and CDR2 FQNEAQ (reference sequence). V lost 5 bases and J lost 2; bases outside the gene matches: 14. This CDR3 has 17 amino acids. The CDR3 protein is CASSPGAAGVFTYEQYF. CDR3 DNA: TGTGCCAGCAGCCCAGGGGCAGCGGGAGTCTTTACCTACGAGCAGTACTTC.

The chain is built from TRBV5-6 and TRBJ2-5, with unresolved D. Germline assignment: CDR1 SGHDT and CDR2 YYEEEE. V was clipped by 3 bases and J by 4 bases, with 13 bases between them. The CDR3 loop spans 14 amino acids. CDR3 in DNA: TGTGCCAGCAGCTACCCGACCTTGGGAGAGACCCAGTACTTC. Translation gives CASSYPTLGETQYF.

This clone was picked up one time. The chain joins TRBV6-5 to TRBJ1-2, with a tentative D call TRBD1 (6 bases). The germline gives CDR1 MNHEY, CDR2 SVGAGI. The CDR3 totals 16 residues. V lost 0 bases, J lost 5 bases, and 16 bases lay in between. CDR3 sequence (DNA): TGTGCCAGCAGTTACTCCTTCCTACAGGGATTTTATGGCTACACCTTC. It specifies CASSYSFLQGFYGYTF.

The rearrangement uses TRBV27 and TRBJ1-1, with D possibly being TRBD1 (6 bases). CDR1 and CDR2 (germline): MNHEY, SMNVEV (reference sequence). This CDR3 spans 12 amino acids. V dropped 5 bases and J dropped 6 bases, with 10 bases sitting between them. CDR3 sequence: CASSEQGSEAFF. DNA of the CDR3: TGTGCCAGCAGTGAACAGGGCTCTGAAGCTTTCTTT.

This chain links TRBV7-9 with TRBJ2-7; 12 bases match TRBD2. This CDR3 has 14 amino acids. Germline V gene sequence: CDR1 SEHNR, CDR2 FQNEAQ (reference sequence). V gave up 4 bases and J gave up 6 bases; unmatched junction bases: 4. CDR3 loop: CASSSWTSGTEQYF. CDR3 DNA sequence: TGTGCCAGCAGCTCTTGGACTAGCGGGACCGAGCAGTACTTC.

The chain links TRBV28 to TRBJ2-7; 9 bases agree with TRBD1. CDR3 length: 14 residues. CDR1 is MDHEN, CDR2 SYDVKM, per germline. Trimming took 3 bases from V and 4 from J; bases not matched to a gene: 4. The CDR3 sequence is CASSLSDRGYEQYF. CDR3 DNA: TGTGCCAGCAGTTTGTCGGACAGGGGTTACGAGCAGTACTTC.

There are a few counts of this clone. The sample carries other DNA sequences with the same CDR3. The chain combines TRBV9 with TRBJ2-1, with 7 bases lining up with TRBD2. This CDR3 comprises 15 residues. The V segment lost 0 bases and the J segment 4 bases; nucleotides outside the gene matches: 4. Looked up from germline, CDR1 is SGDLS and CDR2 is YYNGEE. The CDR3 coding sequence is TGTGCCAGCAGCGTAGGTCTAGCGGAATACAATGAGCAGTTCTTC. Its translation: CASSVGLAEYNEQFF.

The genes are TRBV6-5 and TRBJ2-1, with D hard to call. Trimming stripped 2 bases from V and 9 bases from J, with 14 bases between. The CDR3 length is 14 residues. The germline CDR1 and CDR2 sequences are MNHEY and SVGAGI. CDR3 in amino acids: CASSYGPRFTEQFF. CDR3 bases: TGTGCCAGCAGTTACGGCCCCCGCTTCACTGAGCAGTTCTTC.

The rearrangement joins TRBV10-3 to TRBJ2-3; TRBD2 matches 9 bases. The CDR3 is made up of 16 amino acids. Germline CDR1 reads ENHRY; CDR2 reads SYGVKD. The junction had 9 bases not matched to a gene; V was cut back by 2 bases and J by 6 bases. The CDR3 reads CAISEGTSPPQDTQYF. In nucleotides, the CDR3 is TGTGCCATCAGTGAGGGGACTAGCCCCCCACAGGATACGCAGTATTTT.

As to this clone: The same CDR3 arises from other DNA sequences in this sample as well. The V gene is TRBV27, the J gene TRBJ2-7; 7 bases line up with TRBD1. In germline, CDR1 is MNHEY, CDR2 SMNVEV (reference sequence). This CDR3 is built from 13 residues. V lost 3 bases and J lost 3; bases outside the gene matches: 2. The CDR3 sequence is CASSFTGDYEQYF. The CDR3 DNA is TGTGCCAGCAGTTTCACAGGGGACTACGAGCAGTACTTC.

This clone appeared once. The chain has TRBV21-1 and TRBJ2-5; the DNA was not used to check the table's D call, TRBD1. TRBV21-1 is a known pseudogene. The CDR3 totals 18 residues. In DNA, the CDR3 is TGTGCCAGCAGCAACTGCCACCCCTTAAGGACAGGGCAAGAGACCCAGTACTTC. This translates into CASSNCHPLRTGQETQYF.

V gene TRBV6-1 combines with J gene TRBJ1-2; D gene uncertain. Germline lookup yields CDR1 MNHNS and CDR2 SASEGT. V shed 1 base and J shed 4 bases, with 7 bases lying between them. This CDR3 comprises 13 residues. This CDR3 reads CASSEVGLYGYTF. CDR3 coding DNA: TGTGCCAGCAGTGAAGTCGGGCTCTATGGCTACACCTTC.

CDR3 amino acids: CASSPWDRRNTEAFF. The DNA for the CDR3 is TGTGCCAGCAGCCCCTGGGACAGACGGAACACTGAAGCTTTCTTT. The chain joins TRBV7-9 to TRBJ1-1; TRBD1 matches at 7 bases. This CDR3 has 15 residues. Germline lookup yields CDR1 SEHNR and CDR2 FQNEAQ (reference sequence). With 5 bases clipped from V and 1 base from J, the junction kept 7 bases outside the gene matches. Full variable domain (outside the CDR3, taken from reference TRBV7-9 and TRBJ1-1): DTGVSQNPRHKITKRGQNVTFRCDPISEHNRLYWYRQTLGQGPEFLTYFQNEAQLEKSRLLSDRFSAERPKGSFSTLEIQRTEQGDSAMYLCASSPWDRRNTEAFFGQGTRLTVV.

The chain uses TRBV9 and TRBJ2-3; D tentatively reads TRBD1 or TRBD2 (5 bases each). CDR1 and CDR2 (germline): SGDLS, YYNGEE. V was clipped by 2 bases and J by 6 bases, with 16 bases between them. The CDR3 is made up of 15 amino acids. CDR3 sequence (DNA): TGTGCCAGCAGCGTTGGTTGGGGACCGCCTGATACGCAGTATTTT. It specifies CASSVGWGPPDTQYF.

The chain couples TRBV5-1 to TRBJ2-1; 11 bases fit TRBD2. V dropped 4 bases and J dropped 4; count of bases not matched to a gene: 7. This CDR3 spans 16 amino acids. Germline V gene lookup returns CDR1 SGHRS and CDR2 YFSETQ. For the CDR3, the DNA is TGCGCCAGCAGCCCGACCGGGACTAGCGGTTACAATGAGCAGTTCTTC. Amino acids: CASSPTGTSGYNEQFF.

This clone was counted a single time. The rearrangement links TRBV2 to TRBJ1-2; TRBD1 aligns across 9 bases. Germline V lookup: CDR1 SNHLY, CDR2 FYNNEI. The CDR3 runs to 18 residues. Trimming cost V 5 bases and J 0 bases; bases outside gene matches: 13. In DNA form, the CDR3 reads TGTGCCAGCAGTTGGGACAGGGCAAGGAGCAACGCTAACTATGGCTACACCTTC. Translating it yields CASSWDRARSNANYGYTF.